These 20 T cell receptor beta chains were all obtained from the same sample, sequenced in a study of tumor and adjacent non-tumor tissue in lung cancer. A modified ARM-PCR protocol with three rounds of nested PCR amplified TCRbeta. TCRdb reprocessed the multiplex PCR reads via MiXCR and lists one record per CDR3 protein. The sample shows under 150,000 distinct CDR3 sequences, around three fifths of them seen only once. No cell sorting was done before RNA was extracted from the tissue. Input material: lung tumor tissue. These TCRs come from a man younger than 45 with non-small cell lung cancer.

On this clonotype itself: Compared with germline, one end of the junction differs, possibly owing to a read error. The rearrangement joins TRBV29-1 to TRBJ2-1, with D possibly being TRBD2 (5 bases). The CDR3 extends over 14 amino acids. Germline V gene sequence: CDR1 SQVTM, CDR2 ANQGSEA. This chain's CDR3 is CSVERNSVYNGQFF. The CDR3 nucleotides are TGCAGCGTTGAACGTAATAGCGTGTACAATGGGCAGTTCTTC.

This clonotype occurred many times. The J gene is TRBJ2-3, the V gene TRBV4-2; 8 bases are a match to TRBD2. The ends lost 6 bases at V and 1 base at J; junction bases unmatched: 9. The CDR3 length is 16 residues. The germline CDR1 and CDR2 sequences are LGHNA and YNFKEQ. Written as DNA, the CDR3 is TGTGCCAGCAGTGTTACCGGGAGGGCCGGCACAGATACGCAGTATTTT. This codes for CASSVTGRAGTDTQYF.

This clonotype was found many times. This chain joins TRBV20-1 and TRBJ1-6; no clear D. The germline gives CDR1 DFQATT, CDR2 SNEGSKA (reference sequence). The CDR3 is 14 amino acids. Trimming took off 4 bases at V and 2 bases at J, with 9 bases between the two ends. The CDR3 protein is CSAIDSTYNSPLHF. DNA for the CDR3: TGCAGTGCTATTGATAGCACCTATAATTCACCCCTCCACTTT.

The J gene is TRBJ2-3, the V gene TRBV29-1; D unclear. Germline V gives CDR1 SQVTM, CDR2 ANQGSEA. Trimming took 6 bases from V and 2 from J, leaving 9 bases between them. The CDR3 runs to 12 residues. CDR3 amino acids: CSVGRTTDTQYF. CDR3 in DNA: TGCAGCGTCGGGCGTACCACAGATACGCAGTATTTT.

Details on this clonotype: Germline and junction disagree at one end, which may indicate a read error. The CDR3 coding sequence is TGTACCAGCAGCCCAGCAGGGGGTAACACAGATACGCAGTATTTT. This translates into CTSSPAGGNTDTQYF. The chain couples TRBV11-1 to TRBJ2-3; the match to TRBD1 covers 7 bases. Germline V gene lookup returns CDR1 SGHAT and CDR2 FQDESV (reference sequence). This CDR3 has 15 amino acids.

There are many counts of this clonotype. This rearrangement joins TRBV6-5 to TRBJ1-2; a weak D match, TRBD1 (5 bases). The germline V and J ends were trimmed by 2 bases and 2 bases, with 15 bases remaining between them. Germline-derived CDR1 and CDR2 are MNHEY and SVGAGI. The CDR3 is 16 residues long. The CDR3 region has the DNA TGTGCCAGCAGTTACGTCGGGCCCGGGGGGAACTATGGCTACACCTTC. This encodes CASSYVGPGGNYGYTF.

The chain carries TRBV18 and TRBJ2-7, with a weak D call TRBD1 (5 bases). The CDR3 length is 14 residues. Trimming took 0 bases from V and 5 from J, leaving 11 bases between them. Germline V gives CDR1 KGHSH, CDR2 LQKENI. The CDR3, as DNA: TGTGCCAGCTCACCACCGGACATCAACCACGAGCAGTACTTC. This encodes CASSPPDINHEQYF.

Details on this clonotype: Lacking the conserved final phenylalanine or tryptophan, this CDR3 likely reflects a read error. The CDR3 protein is CASSPGPHNYGYTL. The CDR3, as DNA: TGTGCCAGCAGCCCCGGGCCGCATAACTATGGCTACACCCTC. The genes are TRBV11-2 and TRBJ1-2, with D hard to call. The germline V gene encodes CDR1 SGHAT and CDR2 FQNNGV. V shed 5 bases and J shed 1 base, with 11 bases lying between them. This CDR3 is 14 amino acids long.

A word on this clonotype: This clone may be a read error of a much larger clone one base away. The J gene is TRBJ2-1, the V gene TRBV20-1; 8 bases fit TRBD2. Looked up from germline, CDR1 is DFQATT and CDR2 is SNEGSKA (reference sequence). The CDR3 runs 13 residues. The CDR3 loop is CSANQRGLGERFF. The CDR3 DNA reads as TGCAGTGCTAACCAGCGGGGGTTAGGTGAGCGGTTCTTC.

The V and J genes are TRBV7-9 and TRBJ1-1, with D unclear. The ends were cut back, 4 bases at V and 1 base at J, with 13 bases in the middle. Germline V gives CDR1 SEHNR, CDR2 FQNEAQ (reference sequence). The CDR3 covers 15 residues. CDR3 in DNA: TGTGCCAGCAGCTCCAAGACAATCCAGAACACTGAAGCTTTCTTT. It specifies CASSSKTIQNTEAFF.

Comments on this clonotype: This clone may be a read error of a much larger clone one base away. The V gene is TRBV20-1, the J gene TRBJ2-1; the match to TRBD2 covers 9 bases. Germline values: CDR1 DFQATT, CDR2 SNEGSKA (reference sequence). CDR3 size: 15 residues. V was clipped by 3 bases and J by 9 bases; unmatched bases: 12. CDR3 sequence: CSASLRLAVASEQFF. In DNA, the CDR3 is TGCAGTGCTAGTTTACGACTAGCGGTGGCCAGTGAGCAGTTCTTC.

The chain is built from TRBV12-3 or TRBV12-4 and TRBJ1-3; the D is unclear. V gave up 11 bases and J gave up 3 bases, with 26 bases separating them. The CDR3 runs to 17 residues. CDR3 sequence: CAASPFPQAVYGNTIYF. The DNA of the CDR3 is TGTGCCGCCAGTCCCTTCCCGCAGGCTGTCTATGGAAACACCATATATTTT.

Notes on this clonotype: A junction boundary mismatches the germline segment, possibly from a read error. The chain recombines TRBV24-1 with TRBJ2-2, with 8 bases fitting TRBD1. Per germline, CDR1 KGHDR and CDR2 SFDVKD. The CDR3 loop spans 14 amino acids. The CDR3 protein is CTTSDRGTTRELFF. The DNA of the CDR3 is TGTACCACCAGCGACAGGGGTACCACCAGGGAGCTGTTTTTT.

About this clonotype itself: A much bigger clone sits one base away, suggesting this may be a read error. V and J are TRBV20-1 and TRBJ2-1; D gene uncertain. This CDR3 has 14 amino acids. Germline V gene data show CDR1 as DFQATT and CDR2 as SNEGSKA (reference sequence). Trimming cost V 3 bases and J 4 bases, with 13 bases left between them. The CDR3 region is CSARAGLGYNEQFF. Here the CDR3 DNA reads TGCAGTGCTAGGGCCGGTCTAGGTTACAATGAGCAGTTCTTC.

In the case of this clonotype: At one boundary the junction diverges from the germline segment, which might be a read error. V is TRBV20-1 and J is TRBJ2-7; D not resolved. Germline V gene sequence: CDR1 DFQATT, CDR2 SNEGSKA (reference sequence). CDR3 length equals 13 residues. The chain's CDR3 is CIARDALNYKQYF. CDR3 in DNA: TGCATTGCTAGAGACGCTCTAAACTACAAGCAGTACTTC.

The chain carries TRBV4-1 and TRBJ1-1, with D unclear. Per germline, CDR1 MGHRA and CDR2 YSYEKL. CDR3 size: 14 residues. The CDR3: CVNSQGLGGTEAFF. DNA of the CDR3: TGCGTCAACAGCCAAGGTCTGGGAGGCACTGAAGCTTTCTTT.

As concerns this clonotype: One base away lies a much larger clone, so this may be a sequencing read error. Without the conserved terminal phenylalanine or tryptophan, this CDR3 likely stems from a read error. This chain connects TRBV6-5 to TRBJ2-7; TRBD2 aligns across 10 bases. The CDR3 loop spans 15 amino acids. Trimming removed 2 bases from V and 3 bases from J; junction bases left unmatched: 4. The germline gives CDR1 MNHEY, CDR2 SVGAGI. In DNA, the CDR3 is TGTGCCAGCAGTTACATGGCTAGCGGGAGCTACGAGCAGTACTCC. Translation gives CASSYMASGSYEQYS.

Concerning this clonotype itself: At one end the junction does not follow the germline gene, possibly because of a read error. The chain combines TRBV14 with TRBJ2-2; 8 positions agree with TRBD2. In germline, CDR1 is SGHDN, CDR2 FVKESK. The CDR3 has 15 amino acids. Here the CDR3 reads CTSRTGGLNTGELFF. The CDR3 nucleotides read TGTACCAGCAGAACGGGAGGGTTGAACACCGGGGAGCTGTTTTTT.

This clonotype turned up a few times. The CDR3 region has the DNA TGCGCCAGCAGCTTGAGGGAGGACGGAAAGACCCAGTACTTC. It yields the protein CASSLREDGKTQYF. The chain carries TRBV5-1 and TRBJ2-5; possibly TRBD2 for D (6 bases). The germline V gene encodes CDR1 SGHRS and CDR2 YFSETQ. The CDR3 runs 14 residues. Trimming pared 1 base from V and 6 bases from J, leaving 13 bases between.

With respect to this clonotype: The conserved phenylalanine or tryptophan normally closing the CDR3 is absent here, so this likely arose from a read error. The chain recombines TRBV11-2 with TRBJ2-1; 9 bases map to TRBD2. The CDR3 length is 15 residues. The V gene's germline CDR1 is SGHAT and CDR2 FQNNGV. The CDR3 here is CVSSIIAGGNNEQFI. The DNA for the CDR3 is TGTGTCAGCAGCATTATTGCGGGAGGGAATAATGAGCAGTTCATC.